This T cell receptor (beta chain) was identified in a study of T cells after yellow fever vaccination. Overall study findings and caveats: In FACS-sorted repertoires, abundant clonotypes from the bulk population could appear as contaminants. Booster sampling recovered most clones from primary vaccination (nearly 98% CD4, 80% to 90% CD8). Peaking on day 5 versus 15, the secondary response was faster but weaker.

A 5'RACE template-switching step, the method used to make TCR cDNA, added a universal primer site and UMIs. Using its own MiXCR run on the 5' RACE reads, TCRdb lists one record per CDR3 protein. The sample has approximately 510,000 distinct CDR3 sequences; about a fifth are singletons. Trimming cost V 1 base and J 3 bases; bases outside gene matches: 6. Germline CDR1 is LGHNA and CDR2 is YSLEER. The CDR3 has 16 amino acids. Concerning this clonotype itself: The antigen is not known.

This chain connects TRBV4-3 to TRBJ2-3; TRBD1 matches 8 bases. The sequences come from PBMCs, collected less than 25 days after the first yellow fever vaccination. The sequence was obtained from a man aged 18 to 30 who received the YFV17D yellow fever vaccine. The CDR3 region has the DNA TGCGCCAGCAGCCAAGTGGCCAGGGGGCTTACAGATACGCAGTATTTT. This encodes CASSQVARGLTDTQYF.